The 2 T cell receptor beta chains presented below share a single source sample, sequenced in a study of cytomegalovirus exposure and HLA in healthy donors. It was with 60 Vbeta and 13 Jbeta primers that the PCR ran. Using immunoSEQ multiplex PCR, the repertoire was profiled, and TCRdb retains in-frame clones only, with some absent. The sample lists 100,000 to 150,000 clones, approximately 75% occurring once. The sample comprised PBMCs. The receptors here all came from a woman in her 50s in good health and CMV-seronegative.

The table lists this clone with a few counts. The chain has TRBV18 and TRBJ1-3; no clear D. This CDR3 spans 17 amino acids. V was cut by 0 bases and J by 0 bases, with 12 bases left in between. Per the germline V gene, CDR1 is KGHSH and CDR2 is LQKENI. The CDR3, as DNA: TGTGCCAGCTCACCACCGGTCGGCAGGAACTCTGGAAACACCATATATTTT. Translated, it gives CASSPPVGRNSGNTIYF.

The V and J genes are TRBV4-1 and TRBJ1-2; D gene unclear. V was shortened by 1 base and J by 4 bases, with 13 bases between the two germline ends. Per germline, CDR1 MGHRA and CDR2 YSYEKL. The CDR3 spans 15 residues. The CDR3 spells CASSQVEAAVYGYTF. CDR3 nucleotides: TGCGCCAGCAGCCAAGTAGAGGCAGCCGTCTATGGCTACACCTTC.